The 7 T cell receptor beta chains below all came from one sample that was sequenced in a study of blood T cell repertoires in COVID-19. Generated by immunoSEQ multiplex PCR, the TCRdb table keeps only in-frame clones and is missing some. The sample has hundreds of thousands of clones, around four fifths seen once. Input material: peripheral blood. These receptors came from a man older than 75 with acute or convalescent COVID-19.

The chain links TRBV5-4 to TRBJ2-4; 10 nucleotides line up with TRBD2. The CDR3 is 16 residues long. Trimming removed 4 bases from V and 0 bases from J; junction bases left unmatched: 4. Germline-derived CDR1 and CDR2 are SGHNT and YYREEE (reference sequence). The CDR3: CASSPASGRAKNIQYF. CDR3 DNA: TGTGCCAGCAGCCCTGCTAGCGGGAGAGCCAAAAACATTCAGTACTTC.

The CDR3 loop reads CASSIRAGRPLDEQFF. CDR3 DNA sequence: TGTGCCAGCAGCATTAGAGCAGGGCGCCCGTTGGATGAGCAGTTCTTC. This chain uses TRBV11-3 with TRBJ2-1; perhaps TRBD1 as D (5 bases). Trimming took 5 bases from V and 8 from J, leaving 22 bases between them. The CDR3 is 16 amino acids. The germline V gene encodes CDR1 SGHNT and CDR2 YENEEA.

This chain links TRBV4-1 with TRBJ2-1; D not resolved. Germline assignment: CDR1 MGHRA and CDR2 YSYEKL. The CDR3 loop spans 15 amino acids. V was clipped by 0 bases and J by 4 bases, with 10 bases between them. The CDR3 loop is CASSQEWSGYNEQFF. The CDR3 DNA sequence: TGCGCCAGCAGCCAAGAGTGGTCAGGATACAATGAGCAGTTCTTC.

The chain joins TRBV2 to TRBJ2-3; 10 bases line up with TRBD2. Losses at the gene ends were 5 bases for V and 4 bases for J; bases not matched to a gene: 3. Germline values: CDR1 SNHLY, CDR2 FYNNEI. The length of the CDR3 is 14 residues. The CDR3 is CASSTAGGPDTQYF. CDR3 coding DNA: TGTGCCAGCAGTACAGCGGGGGGGCCAGATACGCAGTATTTT.

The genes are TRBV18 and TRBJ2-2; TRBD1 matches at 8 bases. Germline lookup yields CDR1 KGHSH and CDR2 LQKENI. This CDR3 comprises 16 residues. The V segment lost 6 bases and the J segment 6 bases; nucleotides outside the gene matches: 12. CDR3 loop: CASSETQGASAGELFF. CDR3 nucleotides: TGTGCCAGCTCGGAGACTCAGGGGGCGAGTGCCGGGGAGCTGTTTTTT.

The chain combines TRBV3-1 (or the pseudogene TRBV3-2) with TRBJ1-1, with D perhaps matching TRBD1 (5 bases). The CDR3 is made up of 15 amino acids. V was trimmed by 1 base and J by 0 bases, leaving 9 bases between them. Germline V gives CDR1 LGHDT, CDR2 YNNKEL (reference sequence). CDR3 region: CASSQGQILNTEAFF. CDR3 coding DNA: TGTGCCAGCAGCCAAGGACAGATATTGAACACTGAAGCTTTCTTT.

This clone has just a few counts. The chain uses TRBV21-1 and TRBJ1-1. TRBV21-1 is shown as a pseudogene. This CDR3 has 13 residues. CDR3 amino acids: CARELGGHTEAFF. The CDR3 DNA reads TGTGCCAGGGAACTCGGGGGGCACACTGAAGCTTTCTTT.